These 12 T cell receptor beta chains were sequenced from one sample in a study of blood T cell repertoires in COVID-19. Using immunoSEQ multiplex PCR, the repertoire was profiled, and TCRdb retains in-frame clones only, with some absent. The sample yields 250,000 or so clones, about four fifths seen once. The sequenced material came from PBMCs or T cells enriched from blood (not recorded which). All receptors come from a man in his sixties who had recovered from COVID-19.

The CDR3 sequence is CASTGSDRLANTIYF. Here the CDR3 DNA reads TGTGCCAGCACCGGGTCGGACAGGCTGGCTAACACCATATATTTT. The rearrangement uses TRBV3-1 (or the pseudogene TRBV3-2) and TRBJ1-3; 7 bases fit TRBD1. Germline V gene sequence: CDR1 LGHDT, CDR2 YNNKEL (reference sequence). V shed 7 bases and J 7 bases; nucleotides not matched to a gene: 13. This CDR3 has 15 residues.

V is TRBV3-1 (or the pseudogene TRBV3-2) and J is TRBJ1-1; no clear D. This CDR3 has 14 residues. Trimming left V 1 base short and J 0 bases short, with 6 bases between. From germline, CDR1 is LGHDT and CDR2 YNNKEL (reference sequence). Here the CDR3 DNA reads TGTGCCAGCAGCCAAGCATCGGTGAACACTGAAGCTTTCTTT. Translation: CASSQASVNTEAFF.

The CDR3 nucleotides are TGTGCCAGCAGCCTCGGGGGTAGAGAGACCCAGTACTTC. It encodes CASSLGGRETQYF. The V and J genes are TRBV11-3 and TRBJ2-5; maybe TRBD2 (6 bases). Germline CDR1 reads SGHNT; CDR2 reads YENEEA. Between the trimmed V and J ends, which lost 5 bases and 4 bases, there was a span of 11 bases. The CDR3 totals 13 residues.

This chain joins TRBV19 and TRBJ1-5; D gene uncertain. Per germline, CDR1 LNHDA and CDR2 SQIVND (reference sequence). The CDR3 extends over 15 amino acids. V lost 6 bases, J lost 1 base, and 13 bases lay in between. The CDR3 DNA follows: TGTGCCAGTAGAGGCCCGGGAGTGAGCAATCAGCCCCAGCATTTT. Protein sequence: CASRGPGVSNQPQHF.

This chain joins TRBV18 and TRBJ1-1; TRBD1 matches at 7 bases. The germline CDR1 and CDR2 sequences are KGHSH and LQKENI. The trim removed 2 bases at V and 4 bases at J, leaving 10 bases unmatched. This CDR3 comprises 16 residues. The CDR3 DNA sequence: TGTGCCAGCTCACCAGGACAGGTTAAATTTGGCACTGAAGCTTTCTTT. Its protein product is CASSPGQVKFGTEAFF.

The chain recombines TRBV6-2 or TRBV6-3 with TRBJ2-7; tentative D call: TRBD1 (7 bases). Trimming pared 4 bases from V and 7 bases from J, leaving 20 bases between. Germline CDR1 is MNHEY and CDR2 is SVGEGT. This CDR3 comprises 15 residues. CDR3 sequence (DNA): TGTGCCAGCAGTTCAAGTCCCGGGACAGCGGGTGAGCAGTACTTC. This encodes CASSSSPGTAGEQYF.

This clone has a handful of counts. The chain combines TRBV30 with TRBJ2-3; a possible D gene is TRBD1 (6 bases). The V end was cut by 2 bases, the J end by 5 bases, with 20 bases between. The CDR3 is 16 residues long. Germline CDR1 GTSNPN, CDR2 SVGIG (reference sequence). The DNA of the CDR3 is TGTGCCTGGAGTTCCTCTGACAGGTCCTGGGAAGATACGCAGTATTTT. Protein: CAWSSSDRSWEDTQYF.

DNA of the CDR3: TGTGCCAGCAGCCCCGGGACAGGTGGGAATCAGCCCCAGCATTTT. Translated, it gives CASSPGTGGNQPQHF. The chain employs TRBV27 and TRBJ1-5; TRBD1 matches 8 bases. The CDR3 contains 15 residues. With V trimmed by 6 bases and J by 4 bases, 8 bases remained unmatched. Germline lookup yields CDR1 MNHEY and CDR2 SMNVEV (reference sequence).

The chain uses TRBV6-9 and TRBJ1-1, with 11 bases matching TRBD1. CDR1 MNHGY and CDR2 SVAAGI come from the germline V gene. The trim removed 10 bases at V and 7 bases at J, leaving 5 bases unmatched. This CDR3 has 12 amino acids. CDR3 residues: CAMDRGRLEAFF. DNA of the CDR3: TGTGCCATGGACAGGGGGCGGCTTGAAGCTTTCTTT.

This clone was recorded a few times. The chain recombines TRBV3-1 (or the pseudogene TRBV3-2) with TRBJ1-3; 11 bases match TRBD1. CDR1 LGHDT and CDR2 YNNKEL come from the germline V gene (reference sequence). The CDR3 is 16 amino acids. J gave up 2 bases and V 4 bases, and 4 bases lay outside the gene matches. The DNA for the CDR3 is TGTGCCAGCAGCCTCCAGGACAGGGGGCCTGGAAACACCATATATTTT. Amino acids: CASSLQDRGPGNTIYF.

This clone appeared a single time. V gene TRBV10-3 combines with J gene TRBJ2-7; TRBD1 agrees at 7 bases. The CDR3 totals 14 residues. Germline V gene sequence: CDR1 ENHRY, CDR2 SYGVKD. Germline trimming cut 4 bases from V and 2 bases from J; bases unmatched to any gene: 5. The CDR3 here is CAISAGQATYEQYF. The CDR3 DNA follows: TGTGCCATCAGTGCTGGACAGGCCACCTACGAGCAGTACTTC.

CDR3 region: CASTPTGSYEQYF. The DNA of the CDR3 is TGTGCCAGTACCCCGACAGGGAGCTACGAGCAGTACTTC. J is TRBJ2-7 and V is TRBV19, with TRBD1 identical over 7 bases. V lost 7 bases and J lost 3; bases outside the gene matches: 6. Per germline, CDR1 LNHDA and CDR2 SQIVND (reference sequence). The CDR3 covers 13 residues.